This T cell receptor (beta chain) originates from a study of blood T cell repertoires in COVID-19. Across the study: Samples of COVID-19 (acute and convalescent) were obtained from the United States, Italy and Spain. The analysed material was cDNA or gDNA that came from T cells, B-cell-depleted T cells, or PBMCs.

Original methodology: Nucleated cell number was recorded as an estimate derived from reference gene primer amplification. Generated by immunoSEQ multiplex PCR, the TCRdb table keeps only in-frame clones and is missing some. V and J calls and clone size are those listed in that table; D and trimming were worked out from the DNA. Here the sample spans roughly 65,000 clones, about three quarters being singletons. This CDR3 is built from 13 residues. Germline values: CDR1 GTSNPN, CDR2 SVGIG (reference sequence). V was trimmed by 2 bases and J by 2 bases, leaving 7 bases between them. Sequencing was done on a sample of peripheral blood. The chain links TRBV30 to TRBJ1-3; no clear D gene. The sequence was obtained from a human donor in a cohort sampled during active COVID-19. CDR3 region: CAWSPHPGNTIYF. The CDR3 DNA sequence: TGTGCCTGGAGTCCACACCCTGGAAACACCATATATTTT.